The 14 T cell receptor beta chains below come from one sample, sequenced in a study of blood T cells in healthy people across ages. Sample-barcoded 5' priming and a J-beta primer mix drove a second PCR of roughly 7 to 11 cycles. TCRdb independently ran MiXCR on the 5' RACE reads; one entry per CDR3 protein. The sample has about 900,000 distinct CDR3 sequences, approximately 49% seen once. Material for sequencing was blood. Receptors were obtained from a man aged 25-45 years in good health.

This clonotype was recorded a few times. V usage is TRBV20-1 and J usage is TRBJ2-1; D ambiguous. Germline V CDR1 and CDR2: DFQATT, SNEGSKA (reference sequence). This CDR3 spans 12 amino acids. Trimming removed 2 bases at V and 1 base at J, with 3 bases between. The CDR3 sequence is CSARPSYNEQFF. CDR3 DNA sequence: TGCAGTGCTAGACCGTCCTACAATGAGCAGTTCTTC.

This chain uses TRBV2 with TRBJ1-4, with TRBD1 matching over 9 bases. From germline, CDR1 is SNHLY and CDR2 FYNNEI. With V trimmed by 8 bases and J by 3 bases, 4 bases remained unmatched. The CDR3 has 14 residues. CDR3 sequence: CASRGDRANEKLFF. The CDR3 nucleotides read TGTGCCAGCCGGGGGGACAGGGCTAATGAAAAACTGTTTTTT.

The genes are TRBV27 and TRBJ1-2, with a weak D call TRBD1 (5 bases). Germline CDR1 is MNHEY and CDR2 is SMNVEV (reference sequence). The CDR3 spans 15 residues. Trimming removed 4 bases at V and 2 bases at J, with 14 bases between. CDR3 DNA: TGTGCCAGCAGTTCCTACCACCCAGGGAACTATGGCTACACCTTC. Translated: CASSSYHPGNYGYTF.

V and J are TRBV5-5 and TRBJ2-1; D is possibly TRBD1 (6 bases). Trimming stripped 1 base from V and 2 bases from J, with 10 bases between. The CDR3 is 15 amino acids. Germline CDR1 and CDR2: SGHKS and YYEKEE (reference sequence). In nucleotides, the CDR3 is TGTGCCAGCAGCTTGCGCAGGGGCCCCTACAATGAGCAGTTCTTC. Its protein is CASSLRRGPYNEQFF.

CDR3 region: CASSRTGEFSGANVLTF. CDR3 sequence (DNA): TGTGCCAGCAGCCGAACAGGGGAATTCTCTGGGGCCAACGTCCTGACTTTC. The chain combines TRBV6-1 with TRBJ2-6; 7 bases are a match to TRBD1. The CDR3 is 17 residues long. The germline gives CDR1 MNHNS, CDR2 SASEGT. V was clipped by 6 bases and J by 0 bases; unmatched bases: 8.

The rearrangement joins TRBV7-9 to TRBJ2-7; D is possibly TRBD1 (6 bases). Looked up from germline, CDR1 is SEHNR and CDR2 is FQNEAQ (reference sequence). The CDR3 totals 15 residues. V was shortened by 5 bases and J by 6 bases, with 20 bases between the two germline ends. CDR3 sequence reads: CASSLTRDTLSEQYF. DNA for the CDR3: TGTGCCAGCAGCCTTACTCGGGACACCCTCAGCGAGCAGTACTTC.

This clonotype was observed at least ten times. The chain links TRBV29-1 to TRBJ2-5; possibly TRBD1 or TRBD2 for D (5 bases each). Germline CDR1 reads SQVTM; CDR2 reads ANQGSEA. V was pared by 6 bases and J by 4 bases, with 12 bases between. The CDR3 is 12 amino acids. The CDR3 loop reads CSVESGGETQYF. CDR3 coding DNA: TGCAGCGTAGAGTCTGGGGGAGAGACCCAGTACTTC.

This clonotype showed up just once. The junction departs from the called germline gene at one end, perhaps through a read error. The CDR3 region is CAGSSGGITDTQYF. DNA of the CDR3: TGCGCCGGCAGCTCCGGGGGGATCACAGATACGCAGTATTTT. This chain links TRBV5-1 with TRBJ2-3; 7 bases are a match to TRBD2. The CDR3 consists of 14 residues. Germline lookup yields CDR1 SGHRS and CDR2 YFSETQ.

A few counts support this clonotype. The chain is built from TRBV27 and TRBJ2-5, with D uncertain. CDR1 and CDR2 (germline): MNHEY, SMNVEV (reference sequence). V was pared by 5 bases and J by 5 bases, with 12 bases between. CDR3 length equals 13 residues. CDR3 region: CASSGWPRETQYF. DNA of the CDR3: TGTGCCAGCAGTGGATGGCCTCGGGAGACCCAGTACTTC.

The chain employs TRBV7-3 and TRBJ2-1, with a possible D match to TRBD1 (5 bases). Gene TRBJ2-7 matches the end of the DNA better, so the J call may be wrong. The CDR3 has 17 amino acids. Per the germline V gene, CDR1 is SGHTA and CDR2 is FQGTGA. The CDR3 loop is CASSSSIPGRVGNEQYF. The CDR3 coding sequence is TGTGCCAGCAGCTCTTCAATCCCAGGCAGGGTCGGCAATGAGCAGTACTTC.

This chain links TRBV3-1 with TRBJ1-2, with D uncertain. CDR1 and CDR2 from the germline V gene are LGHDT and YNNKEL (reference sequence). V dropped 0 bases and J dropped 8 bases, with 10 bases sitting between them. The CDR3 extends over 13 amino acids. The CDR3 is CASSQDNREGYTF. CDR3 DNA: TGTGCCAGCAGCCAAGATAATAGGGAAGGCTACACCTTC.

This clonotype has just a few counts. The chain recombines TRBV28 with TRBJ2-5; D possibly corresponds to TRBD2 (5 bases). TRBJ2-7 matches the DNA end more closely, so the J call is doubtful. The germline V gene has CDR1 MDHEN and CDR2 SYDVKM. The CDR3 sequence is 13 residues long. The CDR3 here is CASTPPGRSEQYF. CDR3 DNA sequence: TGTGCCAGCACTCCCCCGGGAAGGTCCGAGCAGTACTTC.

This sequence joins TRBV13 and TRBJ2-5, with 11 bases aligning to TRBD2. V shed 4 bases, J shed 5 bases, and the junction held 12 bases outside the gene matches. Germline CDR1 reads PRHDT; CDR2 reads FYEKMQ (reference sequence). The CDR3 is 17 amino acids. The CDR3 DNA reads TGTGCCAGCAGCTCCAAACTAGCGGGGGATATAGTGGAGACCCAGTACTTC. Protein product: CASSSKLAGDIVETQYF.

This chain joins TRBV28 and TRBJ2-5, with D perhaps being TRBD1 or TRBD2 (5 bases each). Germline assignment: CDR1 MDHEN and CDR2 SYDVKM. Trimming removed 3 bases from V and 5 bases from J, with 28 bases in between. The CDR3 runs 19 residues. CDR3 sequence: CASSFGVDHLYLGVETQYF. In nucleotides, the CDR3 is TGTGCCAGCAGTTTCGGGGTAGACCACCTTTACCTAGGGGTCGAGACCCAGTACTTC.